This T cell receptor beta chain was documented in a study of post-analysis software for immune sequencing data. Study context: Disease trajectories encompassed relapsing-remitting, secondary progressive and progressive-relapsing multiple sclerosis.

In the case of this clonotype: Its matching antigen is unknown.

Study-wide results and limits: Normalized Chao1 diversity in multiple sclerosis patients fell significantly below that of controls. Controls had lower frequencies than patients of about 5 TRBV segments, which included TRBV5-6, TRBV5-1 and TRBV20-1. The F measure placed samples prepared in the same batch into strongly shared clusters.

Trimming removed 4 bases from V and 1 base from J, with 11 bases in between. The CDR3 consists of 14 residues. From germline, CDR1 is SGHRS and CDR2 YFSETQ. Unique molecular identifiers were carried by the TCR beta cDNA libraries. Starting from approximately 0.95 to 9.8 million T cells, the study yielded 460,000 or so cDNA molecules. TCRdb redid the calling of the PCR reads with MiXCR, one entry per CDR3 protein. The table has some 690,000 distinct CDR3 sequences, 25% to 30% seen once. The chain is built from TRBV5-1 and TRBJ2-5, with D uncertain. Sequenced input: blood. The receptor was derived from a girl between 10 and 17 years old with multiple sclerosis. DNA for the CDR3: TGCGCCAGCAGCCGGACGGCGTTCCAAGAGACCCAGTACTTC. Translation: CASSRTAFQETQYF. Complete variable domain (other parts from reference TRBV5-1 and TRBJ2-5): KAGVTQTPRYLIKTRGQQVTLSCSPISGHRSVSWYQQTPGQGLQFLFEYFSETQRNKGNFPGRFSGRQFSNSRSEMNVSTLELGDSALYLCASSRTAFQETQYFGPGTRLLVL.